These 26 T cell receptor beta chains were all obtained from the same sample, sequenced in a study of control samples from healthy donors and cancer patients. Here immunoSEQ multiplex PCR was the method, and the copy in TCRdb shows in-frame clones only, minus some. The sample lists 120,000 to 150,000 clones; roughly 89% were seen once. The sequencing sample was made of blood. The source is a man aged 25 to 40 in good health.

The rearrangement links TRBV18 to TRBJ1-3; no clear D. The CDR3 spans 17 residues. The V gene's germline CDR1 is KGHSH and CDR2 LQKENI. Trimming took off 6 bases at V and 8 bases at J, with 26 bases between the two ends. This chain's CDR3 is CASSPSPRETPVDTIYF. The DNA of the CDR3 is TGTGCCAGCTCCCCTTCTCCACGGGAGACTCCTGTAGACACCATATATTTT.

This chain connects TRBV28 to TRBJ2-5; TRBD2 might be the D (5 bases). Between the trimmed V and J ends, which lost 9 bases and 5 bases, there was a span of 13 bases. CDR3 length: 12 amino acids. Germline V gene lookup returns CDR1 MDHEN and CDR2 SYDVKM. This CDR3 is CASVGSEETQYF. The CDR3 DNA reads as TGTGCCAGTGTGGGGAGCGAGGAGACCCAGTACTTC.

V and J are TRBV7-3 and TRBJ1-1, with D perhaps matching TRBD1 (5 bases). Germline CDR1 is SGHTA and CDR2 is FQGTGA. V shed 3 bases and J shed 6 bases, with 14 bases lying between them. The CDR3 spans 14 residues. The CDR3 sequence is CASSFSRGGSEAFF. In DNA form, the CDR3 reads TGTGCCAGCAGCTTTAGTCGGGGGGGTTCTGAAGCTTTCTTT.

The CDR3 DNA sequence: TGTGCCAGCAGTGAATCGTACCGGGACAGAGGGGATACGCAGTATTTT. This sequence encodes CASSESYRDRGDTQYF. The genes are TRBV25-1 and TRBJ2-3; TRBD1 matches at 7 bases. V shed 1 base and J 6 bases; nucleotides not matched to a gene: 10. Per germline, CDR1 MGHDK and CDR2 SYGVNS. The CDR3 covers 16 residues.

The CDR3 DNA reads TGTGCCAGCTCCGGCCGGCAATACAATGAGCAGTTCTTC. Translated, it gives CASSGRQYNEQFF. J is TRBJ2-1 and V is TRBV3-1 (or the pseudogene TRBV3-2); no definite D call. The CDR3 contains 13 residues. Looked up from germline, CDR1 is LGHDT and CDR2 is YNNKEL (reference sequence). Trimming took off 8 bases at V and 4 bases at J, with 12 bases between the two ends.

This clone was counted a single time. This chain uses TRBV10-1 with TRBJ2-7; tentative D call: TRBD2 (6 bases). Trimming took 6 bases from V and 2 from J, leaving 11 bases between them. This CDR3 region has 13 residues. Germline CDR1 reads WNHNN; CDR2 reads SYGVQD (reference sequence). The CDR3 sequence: CASSWDSTYEQYF. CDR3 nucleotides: TGCGCCAGCAGCTGGGACTCAACCTACGAGCAGTACTTC.

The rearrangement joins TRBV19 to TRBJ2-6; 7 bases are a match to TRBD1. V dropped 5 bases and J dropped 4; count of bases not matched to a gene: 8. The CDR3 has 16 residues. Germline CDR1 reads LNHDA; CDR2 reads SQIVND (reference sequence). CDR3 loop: CASSFQQGKGANVLTF. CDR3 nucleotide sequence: TGTGCCAGTAGTTTCCAACAGGGGAAGGGGGCCAACGTCCTGACTTTC. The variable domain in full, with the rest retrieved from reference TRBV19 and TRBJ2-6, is DGGITQSPKYLFRKEGQNVTLSCEQNLNHDAMYWYRQDPGQGLRLIYYSQIVNDFQKGDIAEGYSVSREKKESFPLTVTSAQKNPTAFYLCASSFQQGKGANVLTFGAGSRLTVL.

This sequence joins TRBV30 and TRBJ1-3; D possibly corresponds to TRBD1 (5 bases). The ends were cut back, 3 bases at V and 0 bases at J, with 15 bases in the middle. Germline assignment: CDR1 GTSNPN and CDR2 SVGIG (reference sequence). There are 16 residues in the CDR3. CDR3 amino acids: CAWSAGTDRSGNTIYF. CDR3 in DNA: TGTGCCTGGAGCGCTGGGACGGATCGCTCTGGAAACACCATATATTTT.

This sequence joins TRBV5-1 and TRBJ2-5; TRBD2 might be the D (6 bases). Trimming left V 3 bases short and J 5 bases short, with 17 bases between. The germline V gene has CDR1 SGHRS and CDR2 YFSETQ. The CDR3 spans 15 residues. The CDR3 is CASSWTTTGDETQYF. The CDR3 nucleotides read TGCGCCAGCAGCTGGACAACAACGGGAGACGAGACCCAGTACTTC.

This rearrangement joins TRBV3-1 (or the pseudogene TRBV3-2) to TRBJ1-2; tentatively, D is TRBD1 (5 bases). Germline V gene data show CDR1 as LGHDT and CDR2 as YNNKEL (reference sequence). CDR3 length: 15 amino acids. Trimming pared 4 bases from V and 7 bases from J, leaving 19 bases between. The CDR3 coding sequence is TGTGCCAGCAGCCCCCTGCAGGGCTCCGGTGGTGGCTACACCTTC. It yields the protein CASSPLQGSGGGYTF.

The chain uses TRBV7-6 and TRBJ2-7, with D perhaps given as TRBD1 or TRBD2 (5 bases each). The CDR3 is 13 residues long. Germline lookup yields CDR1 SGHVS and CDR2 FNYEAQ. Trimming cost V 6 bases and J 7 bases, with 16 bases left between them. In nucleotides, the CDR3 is TGTGCCAGCAGTCAAGGGACGGGCCGGGAGCAGTACTTC. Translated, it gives CASSQGTGREQYF. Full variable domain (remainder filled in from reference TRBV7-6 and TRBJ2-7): GAGVSQSPRYKVTKRGQDVALRCDPISGHVSLYWYRQALGQGPEFLTYFNYEAQQDKSGLPNDRFSAERPEGSISTLTIQRTEQRDSAMYRCASSQGTGREQYFGPGTRLTVT.

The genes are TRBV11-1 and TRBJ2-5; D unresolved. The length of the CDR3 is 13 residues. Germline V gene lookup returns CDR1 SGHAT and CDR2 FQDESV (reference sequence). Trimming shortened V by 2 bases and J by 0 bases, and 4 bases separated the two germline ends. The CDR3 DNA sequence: TGTGCCAGCAGCTTAACGTACCAAGAGACCCAGTACTTC. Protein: CASSLTYQETQYF. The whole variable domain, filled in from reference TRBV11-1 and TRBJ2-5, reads EAEVAQSPRYKITEKSQAVAFWCDPISGHATLYWYRQILGQGPELLVQFQDESVVDDSQLPKDRFSAERLKGVDSTLKIQPAELGDSAMYLCASSLTYQETQYFGPGTRLLVL.

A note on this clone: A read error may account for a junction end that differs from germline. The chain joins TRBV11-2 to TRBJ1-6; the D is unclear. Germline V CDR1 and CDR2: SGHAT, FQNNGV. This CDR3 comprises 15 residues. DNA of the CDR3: TGTGCCAGCAACTTAGGAGGGCATCTTGGTTCACCCCTCCACTTT. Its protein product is CASNLGGHLGSPLHF.

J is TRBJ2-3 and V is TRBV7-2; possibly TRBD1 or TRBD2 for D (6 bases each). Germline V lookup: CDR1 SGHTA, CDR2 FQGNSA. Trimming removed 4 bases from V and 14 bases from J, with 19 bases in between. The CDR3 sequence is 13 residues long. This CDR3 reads CASSYTYRRGLYF. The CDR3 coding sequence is TGTGCCAGCAGCTACACATATCGGAGGGGGTTGTATTTT.

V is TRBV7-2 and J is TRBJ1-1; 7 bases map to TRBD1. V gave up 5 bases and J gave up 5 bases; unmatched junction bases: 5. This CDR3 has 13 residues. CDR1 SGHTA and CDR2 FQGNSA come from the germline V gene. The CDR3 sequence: CASSNRGRTEAFF. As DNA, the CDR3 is TGTGCCAGCAGCAACAGGGGTCGTACTGAAGCTTTCTTT.

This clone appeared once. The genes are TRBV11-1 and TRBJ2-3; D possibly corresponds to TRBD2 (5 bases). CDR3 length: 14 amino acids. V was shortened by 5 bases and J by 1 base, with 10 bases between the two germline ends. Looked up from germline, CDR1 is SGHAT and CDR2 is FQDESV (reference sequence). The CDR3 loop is CASSGPEGTDTQYF. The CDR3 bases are TGTGCCAGCAGCGGGCCGGAGGGCACAGATACGCAGTATTTT.

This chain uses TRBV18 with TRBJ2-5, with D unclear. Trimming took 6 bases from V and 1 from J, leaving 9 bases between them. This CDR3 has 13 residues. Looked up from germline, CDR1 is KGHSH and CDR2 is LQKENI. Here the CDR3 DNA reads TGTGCCAGCTCCCCGGCCCTCCAAGAGACCCAGTACTTC. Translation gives CASSPALQETQYF.

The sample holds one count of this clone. CDR3 in amino acids: CASSQEVWLAGGPDEQFF. CDR3 coding DNA: TGTGCCAGCAGCCAAGAAGTATGGCTAGCGGGAGGGCCAGATGAGCAGTTCTTC. This sequence joins TRBV14 and TRBJ2-1, with 12 bases matching TRBD2. This CDR3 contains 18 residues. After removal of 0 bases from V and 8 bases from J, the junction contained 11 bases not matched to a gene. CDR1 SGHDN and CDR2 FVKESK come from the germline V gene.

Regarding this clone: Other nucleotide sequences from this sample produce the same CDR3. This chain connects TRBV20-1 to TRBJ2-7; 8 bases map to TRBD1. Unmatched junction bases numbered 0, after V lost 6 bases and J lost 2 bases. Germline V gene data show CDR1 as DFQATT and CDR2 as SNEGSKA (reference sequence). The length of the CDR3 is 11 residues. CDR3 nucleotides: TGCAGTGCCAGGGGGCCCTACGAGCAGTACTTC. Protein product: CSARGPYEQYF.

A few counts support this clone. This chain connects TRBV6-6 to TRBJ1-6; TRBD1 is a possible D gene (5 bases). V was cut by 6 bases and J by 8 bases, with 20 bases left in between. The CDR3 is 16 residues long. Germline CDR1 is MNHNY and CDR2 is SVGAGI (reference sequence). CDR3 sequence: CASSRHQTDSDSPLHF. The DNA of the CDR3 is TGTGCCAGCAGCCGCCATCAGACAGACTCCGATTCACCCCTCCACTTT.

The CDR3 nucleotides read TGCAGTGCTAGTTTCGTTCCGGATCAGCCCCAGCATTTT. Translating it yields CSASFVPDQPQHF. The genes are TRBV20-1 and TRBJ1-5, with D unclear. The CDR3 runs to 13 residues. Germline assignment: CDR1 DFQATT and CDR2 SNEGSKA (reference sequence). V was shortened by 3 bases and J by 5 bases, with 11 bases between the two germline ends.

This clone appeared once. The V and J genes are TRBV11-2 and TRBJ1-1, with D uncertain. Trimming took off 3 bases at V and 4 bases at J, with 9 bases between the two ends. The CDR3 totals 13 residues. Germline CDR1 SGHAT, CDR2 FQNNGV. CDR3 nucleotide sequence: TGTGCCAGCAGCTTCATGTGGGGCACTGAAGCTTTCTTT. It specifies CASSFMWGTEAFF.

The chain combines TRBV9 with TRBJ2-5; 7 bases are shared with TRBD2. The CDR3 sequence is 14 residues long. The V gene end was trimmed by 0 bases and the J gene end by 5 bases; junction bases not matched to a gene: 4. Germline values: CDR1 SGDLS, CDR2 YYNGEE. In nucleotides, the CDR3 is TGTGCCAGCAGCGTAGGCGGGAGTTGGGAGACCCAGTACTTC. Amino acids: CASSVGGSWETQYF.

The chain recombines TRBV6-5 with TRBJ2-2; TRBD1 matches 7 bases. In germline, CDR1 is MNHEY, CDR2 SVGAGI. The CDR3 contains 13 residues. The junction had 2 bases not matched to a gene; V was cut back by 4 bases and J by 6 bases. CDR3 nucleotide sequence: TGTGCCAGCAGTTCGACAGGGTCCGGGGAGCTGTTTTTT. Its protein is CASSSTGSGELFF.

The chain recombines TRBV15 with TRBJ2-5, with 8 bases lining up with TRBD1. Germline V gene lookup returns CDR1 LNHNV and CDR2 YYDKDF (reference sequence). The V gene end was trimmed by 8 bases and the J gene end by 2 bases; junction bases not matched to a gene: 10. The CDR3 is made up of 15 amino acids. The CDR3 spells CATGRQGTGQETQYF. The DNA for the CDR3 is TGTGCCACCGGAAGACAGGGGACGGGTCAAGAGACCCAGTACTTC. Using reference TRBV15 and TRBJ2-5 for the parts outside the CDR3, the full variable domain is DAMVIQNPRYQVTQFGKPVTLSCSQTLNHNVMYWYQQKSSQAPKLLFHYYDKDFNNEADTPDNFQSRRPNTSFCFLDIRSPGLGDTAMYLCATGRQGTGQETQYFGPGTRLLVL.

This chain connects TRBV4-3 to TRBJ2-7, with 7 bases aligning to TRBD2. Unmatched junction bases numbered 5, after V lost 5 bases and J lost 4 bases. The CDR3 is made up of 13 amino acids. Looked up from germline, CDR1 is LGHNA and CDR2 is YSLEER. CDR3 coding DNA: TGCGCCAGCAGCAGCGCGCGGGGGTACGAGCAGTACTTC. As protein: CASSSARGYEQYF.